The 20 T cell receptor beta chains given below trace back to one sample, sequenced in a study of cytomegalovirus exposure and HLA in healthy donors. Primers: 60 Vbeta forward and 13 Jbeta reverse. Measured with immunoSEQ multiplex PCR; TCRdb has only the in-frame clones, and not every one. The sample holds 95,000 to 150,000 clones, 75% to 85% seen once. The sample was PBMCs. All receptors derive from a middle-aged man in good health and CMV-seronegative.

CDR3 nucleotides: TGTGCCAGCAGTGAGCTGAGGGGGTCGACTAATGAAAAACTGTTTTTT. Amino acids: CASSELRGSTNEKLFF. The chain couples TRBV6-1 to TRBJ1-4; tentatively, D is TRBD1 (6 bases). This CDR3 has 16 residues. Trimming took 3 bases from V and 2 from J, leaving 13 bases between them. Germline CDR1 reads MNHNS; CDR2 reads SASEGT.

The rearrangement links TRBV13 to TRBJ1-2; 9 bases fit TRBD1. This CDR3 has 15 residues. Germline V gives CDR1 PRHDT, CDR2 FYEKMQ (reference sequence). Unmatched junction bases numbered 2, after V lost 3 bases and J lost 0 bases. The CDR3 nucleotides are TGTGCCAGCAGCTTCGGACAGGGGACTAACTATGGCTACACCTTC. Its translation is CASSFGQGTNYGYTF. Full variable domain (remainder filled in from reference TRBV13 and TRBJ1-2): AAGVIQSPRHLIKEKRETATLKCYPIPRHDTVYWYQQGPGQDPQFLISFYEKMQSDKGSIPDRFSAQQFSDYHSELNMSSLELGDSALYFCASSFGQGTNYGYTFGSGTRLTVV.

The rearrangement joins TRBV9 to TRBJ2-7; 8 nucleotides agree with TRBD2. The CDR3 is 17 residues long. The V gene's germline CDR1 is SGDLS and CDR2 YYNGEE. With V trimmed by 2 bases and J by 2 bases, 12 bases remained unmatched. CDR3 nucleotides: TGTGCCAGCAGCGTCCAGGACGCGGGAGGCTTTCCCTACGAGCAGTACTTC. The encoded protein is CASSVQDAGGFPYEQYF.

The gene calls are TRBV13 and TRBJ2-3, with TRBD2 matching 8 bases. The CDR3 extends over 17 amino acids. V gave up 5 bases and J gave up 4 bases; unmatched junction bases: 14. Germline V gene lookup returns CDR1 PRHDT and CDR2 FYEKMQ (reference sequence). CDR3 DNA: TGTGCCAGCAGCCAACGAGCGGGGGAAGGAGTGGCAGATACGCAGTATTTT. This sequence encodes CASSQRAGEGVADTQYF.

Concerning this clone itself: This likely comes from a read error, as the CDR3 has no conserved phenylalanine or tryptophan at its end. Because the CDR3's place on the DNA is in doubt, the DNA is left out and the CDR3 is given as listed by TCRdb. The CDR3 spells CAITGTAGGR. The rearrangement links TRBV10-3 to TRBJ1-6. The CDR3 has 10 residues if both end residues are counted. Germline CDR1 reads ENHRY; CDR2 reads SYGVKD.

The CDR3 loop is CASSEVMREREKLFF. The CDR3 DNA follows: TGTGCCAGCAGTGAAGTTATGAGAGAACGTGAAAAACTGTTTTTT. V gene TRBV6-1 combines with J gene TRBJ1-4; D is uncertain. The CDR3 consists of 15 residues. Germline assignment: CDR1 MNHNS and CDR2 SASEGT. V was shortened by 1 base and J by 7 bases, with 13 bases between the two germline ends.

This clone was detected only once. The chain carries TRBV30 and TRBJ1-6; 10 bases are shared with TRBD1. Per germline, CDR1 GTSNPN and CDR2 SVGIG (reference sequence). Trimming at V came to 4 bases and at J to 9 bases, leaving 3 bases not matched to a gene. The CDR3 length is 13 residues. CDR3 nucleotide sequence: TGTGCCTGGATCCGGGACAGGGGTTCACCCCTCCACTTT. Its protein is CAWIRDRGSPLHF.

This chain links TRBV6-5 with TRBJ2-7, with D tentatively TRBD1 (6 bases). CDR1 and CDR2 from the germline V gene are MNHEY and SVGAGI. This CDR3 has 15 residues. Trimming left V 0 bases short and J 5 bases short, with 14 bases between. The CDR3 sequence: CASSYSGTPEDEQYF. The CDR3 bases are TGTGCCAGCAGTTACTCCGGGACACCCGAGGACGAGCAGTACTTC.

The CDR3 sequence is CASIGTPATGELFF. The CDR3 DNA is TGTGCCAGCATCGGGACTCCTGCGACCGGGGAGCTGTTTTTT. The J gene is TRBJ2-2, the V gene TRBV28; TRBD2 might be the D (6 bases). Germline CDR1 reads MDHEN; CDR2 reads SYDVKM. V gave up 7 bases and J gave up 5 bases, with 14 bases separating them. The CDR3 contains 14 residues.

This chain uses TRBV7-2 with TRBJ2-1, with unresolved D. This CDR3 is 13 amino acids long. Per germline, CDR1 SGHTA and CDR2 FQGNSA. Trimming removed 4 bases from V and 9 bases from J, with 13 bases in between. CDR3 sequence reads: CASSSLRPGEQFF. DNA of the CDR3: TGTGCCAGCAGCTCCCTTCGTCCCGGTGAGCAGTTCTTC.

The chain recombines TRBV27 with TRBJ2-7, with D maybe TRBD2 (6 bases). Trimming pared 5 bases from V and 7 bases from J, leaving 24 bases between. This CDR3 spans 16 amino acids. CDR1 and CDR2 (germline): MNHEY, SMNVEV (reference sequence). The CDR3 reads CASSVAAPNPRREQYF. CDR3 nucleotide sequence: TGTGCCAGCAGTGTAGCGGCCCCTAACCCTCGTAGAGAGCAGTACTTC.

The chain employs TRBV7-6 and TRBJ1-5, with 7 bases fitting TRBD1. With V trimmed by 5 bases and J by 0 bases, 10 bases remained unmatched. Germline values: CDR1 SGHVS, CDR2 FNYEAQ. The CDR3 sequence is 17 residues long. The CDR3 bases are TGTGCCAGCAGCCCACAACAGGGGTTAAGTAGCAATCAGCCCCAGCATTTT. Its protein is CASSPQQGLSSNQPQHF.

CDR3 nucleotides: TGTGCCAGCAGCGAACTAGCGATTGAGCAGTTCTTC. It codes for CASSELAIEQFF. V is TRBV28 and J is TRBJ2-1; 7 positions agree with TRBD2. The V gene's germline CDR1 is MDHEN and CDR2 SYDVKM. V gave up 6 bases and J gave up 9 bases; unmatched junction bases: 5. CDR3 length: 12 residues.

The chain recombines TRBV6-5 with TRBJ1-1; D is uncertain. CDR1 and CDR2 from the germline V gene are MNHEY and SVGAGI. The CDR3 has 13 amino acids. The V gene lost 6 bases and the J gene lost 2 bases, with 10 bases spanning the gap. For the CDR3, the DNA is TGTGCCAGCAGACGATATACAAACACTGAAGCTTTCTTT. It is translated as CASRRYTNTEAFF.

The chain links TRBV19 to TRBJ1-5; 8 bases are shared with TRBD1. Germline V gene lookup returns CDR1 LNHDA and CDR2 SQIVND (reference sequence). J lost 4 bases, V lost 5 bases, and 10 bases had no gene match. This CDR3 contains 16 residues. CDR3 protein: CASSSWTGPLNQPQHF. In DNA, the CDR3 is TGTGCCAGTAGTTCATGGACAGGGCCGCTAAATCAGCCCCAGCATTTT.

The chain uses TRBV11-3 and TRBJ2-1; D may be TRBD1 (6 bases). CDR3 length equals 16 residues. Trimming removed 2 bases from V and 3 bases from J, with 14 bases in between. Germline V gene data show CDR1 as SGHNT and CDR2 as YENEEA. The CDR3 loop is CASSLYTGQNYNEQFF. As DNA, the CDR3 is TGTGCCAGCAGCTTATATACAGGACAGAACTACAATGAGCAGTTCTTC.

The chain recombines TRBV2 with TRBJ2-1; 7 bases align to TRBD2. After removal of 3 bases from V and 4 bases from J, the junction contained 6 bases not matched to a gene. Looked up from germline, CDR1 is SNHLY and CDR2 is FYNNEI. The CDR3 is 15 amino acids. CDR3 in DNA: TGTGCCAGCAGTGATAAGGCTAGCGGTTACAATGAGCAGTTCTTC. Translation gives CASSDKASGYNEQFF. The full variable domain, rest sourced from reference TRBV2 and TRBJ2-1, is EPEVTQTPSHQVTQMGQEVILRCVPISNHLYFYWYRQILGQKVEFLVSFYNNEISEKSEIFDDQFSVERPDGSNFTLKIRSTKLEDSAMYFCASSDKASGYNEQFFGPGTRLTVL.

This clone is a singleton in its sample. The chain is built from TRBV23-1 and TRBJ2-1; 10 nucleotides line up with TRBD1. TRBV23-1 is recorded as an ORF, its role being uncertain. The length of the CDR3 is 12 residues. V lost 3 bases, J lost 14 bases, and 4 bases stayed unmatched. DNA of the CDR3: TGCGCCAGCAGTCATGCCGGGACAGGGGAGTTCTTC. Its protein is CASSHAGTGEFF.

V and J are TRBV11-2 and TRBJ2-3; 9 bases align to TRBD1. Per germline, CDR1 SGHAT and CDR2 FQNNGV. V lost 5 bases and J lost 6; bases outside the gene matches: 3. This CDR3 is built from 13 residues. CDR3 in amino acids: CASSGQGLDTQYF. CDR3 coding DNA: TGTGCCAGCAGCGGACAGGGGTTGGATACGCAGTATTTT. The full variable domain, its missing parts supplied by reference TRBV11-2 and TRBJ2-3, is EAGVAQSPRYKIIEKRQSVAFWCNPISGHATLYWYQQILGQGPKLLIQFQNNGVVDDSQLPKDRFSAERLKGVDSTLKIQPAKLEDSAVYLCASSGQGLDTQYFGPGTRLTVL.

This rearrangement joins TRBV25-1 to TRBJ1-6, with D tentatively TRBD1 (5 bases). CDR1 and CDR2 from the germline V gene are MGHDK and SYGVNS. The CDR3 spans 15 residues. Trimming took off 2 bases at V and 7 bases at J, with 12 bases between the two ends. The CDR3 loop reads CASSEQGAANSPLHF. The CDR3 coding sequence is TGTGCCAGCAGTGAACAAGGGGCCGCGAATTCACCCCTCCACTTT. The full variable domain, rest sourced from reference TRBV25-1 and TRBJ1-6, is EADIYQTPRYLVIGTGKKITLECSQTMGHDKMYWYQQDPGMELHLIHYSYGVNSTEKGDLSSESTVSRIRTEHFPLTLESARPSHTSQYLCASSEQGAANSPLHFGNGTRLTVT.